These 9 T cell receptor beta chains share one sample of origin, sequenced in a study of Tregs in tolerant kidney transplant recipients. Some clones are missing from TCRdb's copy, which holds only in-frame ones; the method was immunoSEQ multiplex PCR. In the table there are about 15,000 clones, 80% of which are singletons. Sample: Tregs from blood, taken before the transplant. These receptors all come from a human donor who received a combined kidney and bone marrow transplant.

This sequence joins TRBV27 and TRBJ1-2; the match to TRBD1 covers 11 bases. V lost 4 bases to trimming and J lost 2 bases; unmatched junction nucleotides: 6. Germline V gene lookup returns CDR1 MNHEY and CDR2 SMNVEV (reference sequence). This CDR3 has 16 residues. The CDR3 DNA reads TGTGCCAGCAGTTCCCTGGGGACAGGGGGAAACTATGGCTACACCTTC. This gives the protein CASSSLGTGGNYGYTF.

The CDR3 here is CASSFRGNYGYTF. The CDR3 DNA follows: TGTGCCAGCAGCTTTCGGGGGAACTATGGCTACACCTTC. This sequence joins TRBV5-6 and TRBJ1-2; tentative D call: TRBD1 (5 bases). The CDR3 spans 13 residues. Germline V gene sequence: CDR1 SGHDT, CDR2 YYEEEE. Trimming left V 2 bases short and J 2 bases short, with 7 bases between. The full variable domain, with the rest looked up from reference TRBV5-6 and TRBJ1-2, is DAGVTQSPTHLIKTRGQQVTLRCSPKSGHDTVSWYQQALGQGPQFIFQYYEEEERQRGNFPDRFSGHQFPNYSSELNVNALLLGDSALYLCASSFRGNYGYTFGSGTRLTVV.

The chain employs TRBV27 and TRBJ1-1; D remains unclear. Trimming left V 10 bases short and J 0 bases short, with 12 bases between. The germline gives CDR1 MNHEY, CDR2 SMNVEV (reference sequence). CDR3 length: 13 residues. CDR3 region: CATSGGLNTEAFF. The CDR3 coding sequence is TGTGCCACCTCAGGAGGCCTGAACACTGAAGCTTTCTTT.

This clone was seen a few times. The chain couples TRBV19 to TRBJ2-2; TRBD1 is a possible D gene (6 bases). CDR1 is LNHDA and CDR2 is SQIVND in the germline V gene (reference sequence). Trimming took 7 bases from V and 5 from J, leaving 23 bases between them. The CDR3 totals 17 residues. The CDR3 here is CASNPRSGQISTGELFF. The CDR3 DNA follows: TGTGCCAGTAATCCGCGGTCCGGACAGATATCAACCGGGGAGCTGTTTTTT.

To note about this clone: Other DNA sequences in this specimen translate into the identical CDR3. The chain links TRBV5-1 to TRBJ1-2; D might be TRBD1 (5 bases). V lost 2 bases and J lost 7, with 12 bases in between. This CDR3 comprises 13 residues. CDR1 and CDR2 (germline): SGHRS, YFSETQ. Here the CDR3 reads CASSLGQGGGYTF. CDR3 sequence (DNA): TGCGCCAGCAGCTTAGGGCAGGGAGGTGGCTACACCTTC.

This chain uses TRBV28 with TRBJ1-1; D possibly corresponds to TRBD1 (5 bases). This CDR3 is 15 amino acids long. The germline CDR1 and CDR2 sequences are MDHEN and SYDVKM. The germline V and J ends were trimmed by 2 bases and 4 bases, with 14 bases remaining between them. CDR3 protein: CASSLPGMSRTEAFF. CDR3 DNA: TGTGCCAGCAGTTTACCAGGGATGTCGCGCACTGAAGCTTTCTTT.

The rearrangement joins TRBV27 to TRBJ1-5; TRBD1 is a possible D gene (5 bases). The CDR3 contains 14 residues. V lost 5 bases to trimming and J lost 4 bases, with 12 bases between them. Germline lookup yields CDR1 MNHEY and CDR2 SMNVEV (reference sequence). As DNA, the CDR3 is TGTGCCAGCAGTCTTAGGGGTGGGAATCAGCCCCAGCATTTT. Residues: CASSLRGGNQPQHF.

The table lists this clone with a count of one. V gene TRBV7-9 combines with J gene TRBJ1-2; no reliable D call. This CDR3 spans 13 amino acids. Germline assignment: CDR1 SEHNR and CDR2 FQNEAQ (reference sequence). V lost 1 base and J lost 8, with 11 bases in between. Written as DNA, the CDR3 is TGTGCCAGCAGCTTAGACGGCGCGCGGGGCTACACCTTC. Translating gives CASSLDGARGYTF. The whole variable domain, filled in from reference TRBV7-9 and TRBJ1-2, reads DTGVSQNPRHKITKRGQNVTFRCDPISEHNRLYWYRQTLGQGPEFLTYFQNEAQLEKSRLLSDRFSAERPKGSFSTLEIQRTEQGDSAMYLCASSLDGARGYTFGSGTRLTVV.

The gene calls are TRBV18 and TRBJ1-6; D is perhaps TRBD1 (6 bases). The germline CDR1 and CDR2 sequences are KGHSH and LQKENI. V gave up 3 bases and J gave up 7 bases, with 10 bases separating them. CDR3 length: 14 amino acids. CDR3 sequence: CASSPNGQNSPLHF. The CDR3 nucleotides are TGTGCCAGCTCACCCAATGGACAGAATTCACCCCTCCACTTT. Supplemented by reference TRBV18 and TRBJ1-6, the full variable domain reads NAGVMQNPRHLVRRRGQEARLRCSPMKGHSHVYWYRQLPEEGLKFMVYLQKENIIDESGMPKERFSAEFPKEGPSILRIQQVVRGDSAAYFCASSPNGQNSPLHFGNGTRLTVT.